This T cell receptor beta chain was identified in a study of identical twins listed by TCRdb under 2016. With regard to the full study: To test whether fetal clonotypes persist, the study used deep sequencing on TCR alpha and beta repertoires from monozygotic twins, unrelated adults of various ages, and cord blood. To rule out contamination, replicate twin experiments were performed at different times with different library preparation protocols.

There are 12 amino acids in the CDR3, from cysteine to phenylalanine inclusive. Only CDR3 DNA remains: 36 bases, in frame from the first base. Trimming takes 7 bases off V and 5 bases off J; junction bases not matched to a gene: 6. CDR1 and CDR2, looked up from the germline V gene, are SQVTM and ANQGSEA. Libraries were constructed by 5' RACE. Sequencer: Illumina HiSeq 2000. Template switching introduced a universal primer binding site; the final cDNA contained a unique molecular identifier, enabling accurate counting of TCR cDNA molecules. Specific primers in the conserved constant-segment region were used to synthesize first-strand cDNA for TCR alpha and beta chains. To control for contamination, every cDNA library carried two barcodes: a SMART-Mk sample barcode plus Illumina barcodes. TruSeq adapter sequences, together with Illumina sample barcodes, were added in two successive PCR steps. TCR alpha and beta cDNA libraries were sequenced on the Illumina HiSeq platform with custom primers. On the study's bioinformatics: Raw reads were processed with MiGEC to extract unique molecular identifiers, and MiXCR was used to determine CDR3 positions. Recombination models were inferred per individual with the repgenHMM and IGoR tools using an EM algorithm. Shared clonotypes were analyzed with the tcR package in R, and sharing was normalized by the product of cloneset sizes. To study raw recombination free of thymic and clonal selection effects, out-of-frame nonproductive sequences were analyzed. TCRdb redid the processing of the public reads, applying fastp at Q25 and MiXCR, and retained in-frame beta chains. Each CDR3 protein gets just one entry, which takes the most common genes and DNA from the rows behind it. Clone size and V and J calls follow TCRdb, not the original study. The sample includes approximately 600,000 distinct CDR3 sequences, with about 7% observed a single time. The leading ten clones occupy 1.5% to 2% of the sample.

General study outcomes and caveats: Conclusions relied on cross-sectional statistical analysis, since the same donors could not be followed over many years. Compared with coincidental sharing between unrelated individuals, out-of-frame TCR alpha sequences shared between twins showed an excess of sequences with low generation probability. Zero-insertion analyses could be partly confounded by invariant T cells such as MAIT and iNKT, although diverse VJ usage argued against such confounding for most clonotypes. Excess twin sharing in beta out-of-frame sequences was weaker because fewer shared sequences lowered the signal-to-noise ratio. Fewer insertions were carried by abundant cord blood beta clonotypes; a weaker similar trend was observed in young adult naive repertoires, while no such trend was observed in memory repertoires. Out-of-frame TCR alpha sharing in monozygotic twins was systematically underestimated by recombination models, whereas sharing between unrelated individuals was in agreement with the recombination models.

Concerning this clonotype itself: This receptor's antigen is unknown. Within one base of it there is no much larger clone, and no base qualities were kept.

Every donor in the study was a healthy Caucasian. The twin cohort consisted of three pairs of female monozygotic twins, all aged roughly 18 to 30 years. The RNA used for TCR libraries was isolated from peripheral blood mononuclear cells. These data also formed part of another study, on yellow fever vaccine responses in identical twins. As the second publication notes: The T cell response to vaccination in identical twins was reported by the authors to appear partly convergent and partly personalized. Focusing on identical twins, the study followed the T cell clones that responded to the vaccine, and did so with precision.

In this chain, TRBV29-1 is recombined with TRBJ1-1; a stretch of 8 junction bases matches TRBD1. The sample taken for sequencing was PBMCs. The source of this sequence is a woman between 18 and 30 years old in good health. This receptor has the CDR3 CSAFGTGTEAFF. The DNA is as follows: TGCAGCGCCTTCGGGACAGGTACTGAAGCTTTCTTT.